A selection of T cell receptor beta chains follows, all from one sample in a study of sequential checkpoint blockade in melanoma. Profiling relied on immunoSEQ multiplex PCR, and the TCRdb table lists in-frame clones only, not all of them. Of around 2,000 clones detected, about half appear once; the ten largest clones hold roughly a quarter. Material: CD8+ T cells sorted from blood (inferred from file names), obtained from a patient given nivolumab and ipilimumab in sequence. These receptors were collected from a human patient with melanoma. Some clones in this sample may be carry-over from other donors' samples. Both conserved end residues are part of each CDR3. A D gene is named only where the DNA matches it firmly. Part of the rows lack a size; the others show once, few, many or a class for expanded clones.

CDR3 DNA | CDR3 protein | J gene | clone size | V gene | D gene
TGCAGCGTGGTGGGACAGGGCTACGAGCAGTACTTC | CSVVGQGYEQYF | TRBJ2-7 | - | TRBV29-1 | TRBD1
TGTGCCAGCAGCTTAGTCGGGACAGACTATGGCTACACCTTC | CASSLVGTDYGYTF | TRBJ1-2 | - | TRBV7-9 | TRBD1
TGCGCCAGCACACCCGAGTCGAGAGGGCCCTATGGCTACACCTTC | CASTPESRGPYGYTF | TRBJ1-2 | - | TRBV4-3 | -
TGTGCCAGCAGCCAAGCCTCCCTAGCCAAAAACATTCAGTACTTC | CASSQASLAKNIQYF | TRBJ2-4 | few | TRBV14 | -
TGTGCCAGCCACTCAGTCGGGGGGTCGAGCGAGTTCTTC | CASHSVGGSSEFF | TRBJ2-1 | medium-sized | TRBV7-9 | TRBD2
TGTGCCAGCAGCCCCGCGGGGCAGGTTAAAGGCTACACCTTC | CASSPAGQVKGYTF | TRBJ1-2 | - | TRBV7-3 | -
TGCACCAGCAGCCAGGCCGGGGAACGAGATACGCAGTATTTT | CTSSQAGERDTQYF | TRBJ2-3 | few | TRBV1 | -
TGTGCCACCAGCGCGGGGGCTACTAATGAAAAACTGTTTTTT | CATSAGATNEKLFF | TRBJ1-4 | - | TRBV15 | -
TGTGCCAGCAGCCGAGGGCGTGGGGCCTACGAGCAGTACTTC | CASSRGRGAYEQYF | TRBJ2-7 | - | TRBV11-3 | -
TGTGCCAGCAGCTTAGAGGTGGGGCCCGCCTACGAGCAGTACTTC | CASSLEVGPAYEQYF | TRBJ2-7 | - | TRBV11-2 | -
TGCGCCAGCAGCCAAGTGGGCGGGGGGGGCGGCTACAATGAGCAGTTCTTC | CASSQVGGGGGYNEQFF | TRBJ2-1 | once | TRBV4-1 | TRBD2
TGTGCCACCAGCAGAGCGGACCGGGGATATGAGACCCAGTACTTC | CATSRADRGYETQYF | TRBJ2-5 | - | TRBV15 | -
TGTGCCAGCAGCTTGACAGGGGGGTACGAGCAGTACTTC | CASSLTGGYEQYF | TRBJ2-7 | - | TRBV7-1 | TRBD1
TGCGCCAGCAGCGGGGGCAGGGGTGAGTACACTGAAGCTTTCTTT | CASSGGRGEYTEAFF | TRBJ1-1 | - | TRBV5-1 | -